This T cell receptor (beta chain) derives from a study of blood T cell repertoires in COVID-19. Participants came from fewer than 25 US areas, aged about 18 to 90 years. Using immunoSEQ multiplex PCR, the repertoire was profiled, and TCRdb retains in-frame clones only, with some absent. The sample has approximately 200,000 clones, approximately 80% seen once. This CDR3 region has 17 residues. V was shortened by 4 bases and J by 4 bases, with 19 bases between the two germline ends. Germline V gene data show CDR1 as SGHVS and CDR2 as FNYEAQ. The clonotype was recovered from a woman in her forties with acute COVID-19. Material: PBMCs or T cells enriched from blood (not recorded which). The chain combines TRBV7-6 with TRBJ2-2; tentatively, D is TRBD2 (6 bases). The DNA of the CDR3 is TGTGCCAGCAGCTCAACCCCACTCGGGAGTGGCACCGGGGAGCTGTTTTTT. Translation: CASSSTPLGSGTGELFF.